These 22 T cell receptor beta chains originate from one sample sequenced in a study of memory CD4+ T cells and cytomegalovirus serostatus. Single viable CD3+CD4+CD8-CD45RO+ cells were sorted as the memory CD4+ T cells. Some clones are missing from TCRdb's copy, which holds only in-frame ones; the method was immunoSEQ multiplex PCR. The sample includes approximately 53,000 clones, under 90% of them seen just once. The specimen sequenced was memory CD4+ T cells from blood. Receptors were obtained from an adult in good health and CMV-seronegative.

This clone was counted between two and nine times. V usage is TRBV15 and J usage is TRBJ2-5; 9 bases map to TRBD1. V shed 3 bases, J shed 4 bases, and the junction held 9 bases outside the gene matches. This CDR3 has 16 amino acids. CDR1 LNHNV and CDR2 YYDKDF come from the germline V gene (reference sequence). In DNA form, the CDR3 reads TGTGCCACCAGCAGCCCAAAACAGGGGGCGGTAGAGACCCAGTACTTC. Its protein is CATSSPKQGAVETQYF.

V usage is TRBV6-6 and J usage is TRBJ1-3; possibly TRBD1 for D (6 bases). Germline loops: CDR1 MNHNY, CDR2 SVGAGI (reference sequence). The CDR3 length is 14 residues. The V and J ends lost 8 bases and 4 bases respectively, with 15 bases between them. The CDR3 DNA follows: TGTGCCAGCCGGCGGGGGGCGATGGGAAACACCATATATTTT. Translated: CASRRGAMGNTIYF.

Only a few counts were recorded for this clone. The rearrangement joins TRBV19 to TRBJ1-1, with 8 bases fitting TRBD1. V lost 8 bases to trimming and J lost 5 bases; unmatched junction nucleotides: 4. CDR3 length: 12 residues. Germline CDR1 reads LNHDA; CDR2 reads SQIVND (reference sequence). CDR3 sequence: CASGQGGTEAFF. The CDR3 DNA sequence: TGTGCCAGTGGACAGGGAGGGACTGAAGCTTTCTTT.

The gene calls are TRBV5-4 and TRBJ2-1; D ambiguous. CDR1 SGHNT and CDR2 YYREEE come from the germline V gene (reference sequence). Trimming pared 0 bases from V and 6 bases from J, leaving 7 bases between. The CDR3 is 13 residues long. As DNA, the CDR3 is TGTGCCAGCAGCTTGGCCCTCTCCAATGAGCAGTTCTTC. This encodes CASSLALSNEQFF.

The gene calls are TRBV28 and TRBJ2-3; D is tentatively TRBD1 or TRBD2 (5 bases each). Germline lookup yields CDR1 MDHEN and CDR2 SYDVKM. The CDR3 covers 14 residues. V was clipped by 6 bases and J by 6 bases, with 16 bases between them. CDR3 sequence: CASRTTGTVDTQYF. The CDR3 nucleotides read TGTGCCAGCAGAACGACTGGGACGGTCGATACGCAGTATTTT.

The chain is built from TRBV19 and TRBJ1-1; 8 nucleotides match TRBD1. There are 15 residues in the CDR3. The V gene end was trimmed by 5 bases and the J gene end by 3 bases; junction bases not matched to a gene: 8. The germline V gene encodes CDR1 LNHDA and CDR2 SQIVND (reference sequence). CDR3 sequence (DNA): TGTGCCAGTAGTGTCAGGGGGCTTCAGTACACTGAAGCTTTCTTT. This translates into CASSVRGLQYTEAFF.

This chain connects TRBV15 to TRBJ2-5; 7 nucleotides agree with TRBD1. From germline, CDR1 is LNHNV and CDR2 YYDKDF (reference sequence). The length of the CDR3 is 17 residues. The V gene end was trimmed by 0 bases and the J gene end by 5 bases; junction bases not matched to a gene: 12. The CDR3 region has the DNA TGTGCCACCAGCAGAGATGTTGTGAGGGGGCATGGTGAGACCCAGTACTTC. This gives the protein CATSRDVVRGHGETQYF.

The chain joins TRBV2 to TRBJ1-2; D possibly corresponds to TRBD1 (6 bases). Between the trimmed V and J ends, which lost 6 bases and 3 bases, there was a span of 11 bases. CDR3 length: 13 amino acids. Per germline, CDR1 SNHLY and CDR2 FYNNEI. The CDR3 sequence: CASRDTGHYGYTF. In nucleotides, the CDR3 is TGTGCCAGCAGGGACACAGGGCACTATGGCTACACCTTC.

The chain recombines TRBV27 with TRBJ2-5, with 9 bases lining up with TRBD1. The germline gives CDR1 MNHEY, CDR2 SMNVEV (reference sequence). The J segment lost 5 bases and the V segment lost 5 bases, leaving 12 bases of the junction unmatched. This CDR3 is built from 16 residues. The CDR3 here is CASSRGSDRGRETQYF. CDR3 coding DNA: TGTGCCAGCAGTCGAGGATCGGACAGGGGACGGGAGACCCAGTACTTC.

The chain has TRBV2 and TRBJ1-2; D is unclear. The germline V and J ends were trimmed by 10 bases and 4 bases, with 16 bases remaining between them. The CDR3 covers 13 residues. The germline gives CDR1 SNHLY, CDR2 FYNNEI. For the CDR3, the DNA is TGTGCCACCGGTCAGGCGTCTGCCTATGGCTACACCTTC. Its protein product is CATGQASAYGYTF. The full variable domain, with the rest looked up from reference TRBV2 and TRBJ1-2, is EPEVTQTPSHQVTQMGQEVILRCVPISNHLYFYWYRQILGQKVEFLVSFYNNEISEKSEIFDDQFSVERPDGSNFTLKIRSTKLEDSAMYFCATGQASAYGYTFGSGTRLTVV.

Comments on this clone: This sample includes further DNA sequences coding for the same CDR3. The gene calls are TRBV7-9 and TRBJ1-2, with a weak D call TRBD1 (5 bases). The germline V gene encodes CDR1 SEHNR and CDR2 FQNEAQ (reference sequence). The CDR3 is 13 amino acids. V was shortened by 6 bases and J by 3 bases, with 11 bases between the two germline ends. In DNA form, the CDR3 reads TGTGCCAGCAGTTCTTGGGGGGACTATGGCTACACCTTC. Translating gives CASSSWGDYGYTF.

This rearrangement joins TRBV7-8 to TRBJ1-3; D possibly corresponds to TRBD1 (6 bases). Germline loops: CDR1 SGHVS, CDR2 FQNEAQ. This CDR3 contains 15 residues. V gave up 6 bases and J gave up 0 bases, with 12 bases separating them. The DNA for the CDR3 is TGTGCCAGCAGTCGAAGGGGGACCTCTGGAAACACCATATATTTT. The encoded protein is CASSRRGTSGNTIYF.

The chain has TRBV25-1 and TRBJ2-1, with D tentatively TRBD2 (5 bases). V was cut by 3 bases and J by 11 bases, with 8 bases left in between. Germline CDR1 is MGHDK and CDR2 is SYGVNS. The CDR3 has 11 amino acids. The DNA for the CDR3 is TGTGCCAGCAGTGACCGACTACAGCAGTTCTTC. Its protein product is CASSDRLQQFF.

J is TRBJ1-3 and V is TRBV28; weak D call: TRBD1 (6 bases). Germline lookup yields CDR1 MDHEN and CDR2 SYDVKM. With 7 bases removed from V and 0 bases from J, the gap between germline ends came to 19 bases. CDR3 size: 17 residues. The CDR3 coding sequence is TGTGCCAGCACCAGTGGTTCGGACAGTTACTCTGGAAACACCATATATTTT. This sequence encodes CASTSGSDSYSGNTIYF.

The chain joins TRBV29-1 to TRBJ1-2; weak D call: TRBD1 (5 bases). The ends were cut back, 4 bases at V and 0 bases at J, with 12 bases in the middle. In germline, CDR1 is SQVTM, CDR2 ANQGSEA. The CDR3 consists of 14 residues. The CDR3 loop reads CSVVSPGTNYGYTF. For the CDR3, the DNA is TGCAGCGTTGTATCCCCAGGGACTAACTATGGCTACACCTTC.

This clone occurred once. J is TRBJ2-3 and V is TRBV9, with D possibly matching TRBD1 (6 bases). Trimming cost V 0 bases and J 2 bases, with 10 bases left between them. Germline loops: CDR1 SGDLS, CDR2 YYNGEE. The CDR3 contains 15 residues. CDR3 sequence: CASSVATGTTDTQYF. Here the CDR3 DNA reads TGTGCCAGCAGCGTAGCCACAGGGACCACAGATACGCAGTATTTT.

V gene TRBV7-8 combines with J gene TRBJ1-5; no definite D call. This CDR3 spans 15 amino acids. Trimming cost V 3 bases and J 3 bases, with 12 bases left between them. CDR1 and CDR2 (germline): SGHVS, FQNEAQ. The CDR3 DNA is TGTGCCAGCAGCTTGAGTCGTACATTCAATCAGCCCCAGCATTTT. It is translated as CASSLSRTFNQPQHF.

The V gene is TRBV28, the J gene TRBJ2-6; D remains ambiguous. The germline V and J ends were trimmed by 6 bases and 4 bases, with 10 bases remaining between them. The CDR3 spans 14 residues. CDR1 is MDHEN, CDR2 SYDVKM, per germline. As DNA, the CDR3 is TGTGCCAGCAGGACCCCCGGGGGGGCCAACGTCCTGACTTTC. As protein: CASRTPGGANVLTF.

V and J are TRBV4-1 and TRBJ1-4; 11 nucleotides match TRBD1. V gave up 4 bases and J gave up 7 bases; unmatched junction bases: 8. CDR1 and CDR2 (germline): MGHRA, YSYEKL. The CDR3 covers 16 residues. The DNA for the CDR3 is TGCGCCAGCAGCCTCGGAACCGGACAGGGGGCTGAAAAACTGTTTTTT. Protein product: CASSLGTGQGAEKLFF.

This chain connects TRBV28 to TRBJ1-4, with 10 bases that match TRBD1. Germline V gene lookup returns CDR1 MDHEN and CDR2 SYDVKM. The CDR3 has 17 residues. Trimming cost V 2 bases and J 4 bases; bases outside gene matches: 7. The CDR3 is CASSLTTGGYINEKLFF. CDR3 bases: TGTGCCAGCAGTTTAACGACAGGGGGCTACATTAATGAAAAACTGTTTTTT. Complete variable domain (other parts from reference TRBV28 and TRBJ1-4): DVKVTQSSRYLVKRTGEKVFLECVQDMDHENMFWYRQDPGLGLRLIYFSYDVKMKEKGDIPEGYSVSREKKERFSLILESASTNQTSMYLCASSLTTGGYINEKLFFGSGTQLSVL.

This clone was recorded only once. This chain joins TRBV2 and TRBJ1-6; TRBD1 matches at 7 bases. Germline V lookup: CDR1 SNHLY, CDR2 FYNNEI. This CDR3 comprises 16 residues. J gave up 5 bases and V 2 bases, and 6 bases lay outside the gene matches. CDR3 coding DNA: TGTGCCAGCAGTGAAAGGGACAGCGTCAATAATTCACCCCTCCACTTT. It specifies CASSERDSVNNSPLHF.

The rearrangement uses TRBV27 and TRBJ1-2; TRBD1 matches at 7 bases. Per the germline V gene, CDR1 is MNHEY and CDR2 is SMNVEV (reference sequence). The CDR3 consists of 16 residues. V shed 4 bases, J shed 7 bases, and the junction held 15 bases outside the gene matches. For the CDR3, the DNA is TGTGCCAGCAGTTCGGTAGGACAGGCGAACCTACGTGGCTACACCTTC. It specifies CASSSVGQANLRGYTF.